These T cell receptor beta chains were read from a single sample in a study of shared clonotypes between healthy human individuals. TCRdb's copy holds only in-frame clones and misses some; the assay was immunoSEQ multiplex PCR. The table shows fewer than 850,000 clones, with 60% to 80% occurring only once. Material: memory CD4+ T cells sorted from blood. These receptors were obtained from a woman aged 30 to 39 in good health. Both conserved end residues are trimmed from each CDR3. D genes are given only for firm matches.

TRBV7-9 12 TRBD1 ASSLGQGGEKLF
TRBV28 9 NA ASSLDRGYT
TRBV5-6 16 TRBD2 ASSPTGLAGRNTGELF
TRBV7-3 11 TRBD2 ASSPRGGSEQF
TRBV29-1 11 TRBD1 SALTGFGDEQF
TRBV6-1 13 TRBD1 ASSDPGQTSDTQY
TRBV18 12 NA ASSPMSESQEQF
TRBV28 15 TRBD1 ASTSPGQVYPLYEQY
TRBV5-1 13 NA ASSFTTGTGETQY
TRBV6-6 13 TRBD1 ASSWIGGGNEKLF
TRBV9 13 NA ASSVLTENTGELF
TRBV4-1 14 TRBD2 ASSQGWASGNYEQY
TRBV28 12 NA ASSAGGASNEQF
TRBV6-5 12 NA ASSSGGTRVEAF
TRBV19 12 TRBD2 ASTLRAGGETQY
TRBV6-1 13 NA ASSERGWSNQPQH
TRBV11-2 15 TRBD1 ASSLKPVQGARYEQY
TRBV28 12 NA ASSLQGSRYEQY
TRBV6-5 11 TRBD1 ASSVTGEYGYT
TRBV27 13 TRBD1 ASKSDRGGNQPQH
TRBV5-1 15 TRBD1 ASSLVATGGQRGTQY
TRBV19 13 TRBD1 ASRPGQGRRNEQF
TRBV11-3 12 NA ASSSGLAYNEQF
TRBV19 10 NA AGPGATDTQY
TRBV6-1 12 NA ASSEGIGVEKLF
TRBV2 16 NA ASSEALGVPNRDEKLF
TRBV11-2 11 NA ASSPDRRGEQF
TRBV7-6 11 NA ASMGGSNTEAF
TRBV11-2 15 NA ASSKNSPGRPYPTQY
TRBV6-1 15 TRBD2 ASSEAFTSGGTDTQY
TRBV18 10 NA ASSPEGTEAF
TRBV27 13 NA ASSLNRVANEKLF
TRBV9 13 NA ASSVVSGYQETQY
TRBV11-2 13 TRBD2 ASSPTASGKDTQY
TRBV5-5 15 TRBD2 ASSLSASGRISYEQY
TRBV6-1 12 TRBD2 ASRVAGGGETQY